This entry describes one TCR beta chain. Its antigen remains unidentified. Within one base of it there is no much larger clone, and no base qualities were kept. These data come from a study of blood T cell repertoires in COVID-19 (dated by TCRdb to 2018 to 2020). With respect to the entire study: Samples from collaborators originated in the United States, Italy and Spain and spanned both the acute and convalescent phases of COVID-19. Samples came from the ongoing ImmuneRACE study (first 160 participants) plus 1,254 subjects from 6 global collaborators. A freely available public database, intended as a resource for researchers studying the immune response to SARS-CoV-2, is where the repertoires were released. Deeply sampled blood TCRbeta repertoires from subjects exposed to, actively infected with, or recovered from COVID-19 were included in the dataset. The prospective study material was composed of cDNA or gDNA derived from T cells, B-cell-depleted T cells, or PBMCs. Where available, HLA class I and class II types were obtained from metadata supplied by the sample provider rather than from assay-based typing. Nearly every sample came with metadata listing a de-identified subject ID, COVID-19 status, age in years and sex. Beyond this particular receptor, the publication reports: Clinical and demographic metadata were provided uncurated, with the amount varying by source and participant.

Collaborating institutions collected whole blood in K2EDTA tubes following their own protocols. For TCRbeta analysis, collaborator samples were shipped as frozen whole blood, as isolated PBMCs, or as DNA extracted from either sample type. The CDR3 sequence holds 13 residues, the cysteine and phenylalanine included. Left in the record is the CDR3 DNA by itself, 39 bases read in frame from the first base. Between the V and J ends, shortened by 5 bases and 4 bases respectively, the junction contains 11 bases. As encoded in the germline V gene, CDR1 is SGHTA while CDR2 is FQGNSA. TCRbeta CDR3 regions were amplified from genomic DNA using the immunoSEQ Assay, a bias-controlled multiplex PCR. The source study handled its data this way. Nucleated cell counts per sample were estimated from amplification of reference gene primers within the assay. To quantify the absolute abundance of each unique TCRbeta CDR3 rearrangement, sequence reads were collapsed and filtered. For each sample, productive Simpson clonality was calculated by taking the square root of Simpson's diversity index across productive rearrangements. In TCRdb, the immuneACCESS table is reduced to in-frame sequences with V and J assigned. These tables do not hold every clone; where another copy was compared, an unresolved V gene accounts for under half, and the others remain unexplained. The V and J calls and clone size come from that table; D and trimming were worked out from the DNA. Within this sample are about 110,000 clones, with over 75% of them counted one time only. The ten largest make up approximately 29% of the sample.

This clonotype originated in a woman aged 80 or over with acute or convalescent COVID-19. Specimen: peripheral blood. The sequence links TRBV7-2 to TRBJ1-1; too little of a D gene remains to name it. The CDR3 corresponds to CASSILSGTEAFF. The nucleotides read TGTGCCAGCAGCATACTGTCCGGCACTGAAGCTTTCTTT.